This T cell receptor beta chain was profiled in a study of control samples from healthy donors and cancer patients. The V and J ends lost 2 bases and 0 bases respectively, with 4 bases between them. This CDR3 spans 13 amino acids. Germline CDR1 LNHDA, CDR2 SQIVND (reference sequence). Generated by immunoSEQ multiplex PCR, the TCRdb table keeps only in-frame clones and is missing some. The data contain more than 90,000 clones, approximately 90% of them singletons. This chain uses TRBV19 with TRBJ1-1; D unresolved. This TCR was sampled from a man in his thirties or forties in good health. The sequencing sample was made of blood. CDR3 sequence (DNA): TGTGCCAGTAGTATACGTTTGAACACTGAAGCTTTCTTT. It encodes CASSIRLNTEAFF.